Listed below are T cell receptor beta chains from one sample, sequenced in a study of regulatory dendritic cells for organ transplantation. This table comes from immunoSEQ multiplex PCR, and its TCRdb copy is limited to in-frame clones, with some not included. The sample records 30,000 to 35,000 clones, roughly nine tenths being singletons. The sample taken for sequencing was naive CD4+ T cells from blood. These receptors all come from a human donor in good health. Both conserved end residues are part of each CDR3. The D gene is left open where the match is weak. Only part of the rows carry a size: once, few, many, or a class if the clone is expanded.

d_gene: .; len: 15; v_gene: TRBV27; abundance: .; j_gene: TRBJ1-5; CDR3nt: TGTGCCAGCAGTTTGATGGGCCATAGCAATCAGCCCCAGCATTTT; CDR3aa: CASSLMGHSNQPQHF
d_gene: .; len: 16; v_gene: TRBV27; abundance: .; j_gene: TRBJ2-1; CDR3nt: TGTGCCAGCAGTTCTCTCTTTCTGGTGGCGGGCAATGAGCAGTTCTTC; CDR3aa: CASSSLFLVAGNEQFF
d_gene: TRBD1; len: 15; v_gene: TRBV6-5; abundance: .; j_gene: TRBJ2-1; CDR3nt: TGTGCCAGCAGTTACGACAGGGGTAGAGGTAATGAGCAGTTCTTC; CDR3aa: CASSYDRGRGNEQFF
d_gene: TRBD2; len: 18; v_gene: TRBV27; abundance: .; j_gene: TRBJ2-1; CDR3nt: TGTGCCAGCAGTAGAATAGGACGGACTAGCGGGATTCGCGATGAGCAGTTCTTC; CDR3aa: CASSRIGRTSGIRDEQFF
d_gene: .; len: 13; v_gene: TRBV29-1; abundance: .; j_gene: TRBJ1-2; CDR3nt: TGCAGCATCAGAGCCCCGGGGGGAGGTGTTAAAACCTTC; CDR3aa: CSIRAPGGGVKTF
d_gene: .; len: 11; v_gene: TRBV7-9; abundance: .; j_gene: TRBJ1-1; CDR3nt: TGTGCCAGCAGCCGTTCATTAGGCGCTTTCTTT; CDR3aa: CASSRSLGAFF
d_gene: TRBD1; len: 15; v_gene: TRBV6-6; abundance: .; j_gene: TRBJ2-1; CDR3nt: TGTGCCAGCAGGGGGCGCGGACAGGGGAACAATGAGCAGTTCTTC; CDR3aa: CASRGRGQGNNEQFF
d_gene: TRBD2; len: 15; v_gene: TRBV27; abundance: .; j_gene: TRBJ2-1; CDR3nt: TGTGCCAGCAGTTTTTTAGCGGGAGGCAACAATGAGCAGTTCTTC; CDR3aa: CASSFLAGGNNEQFF
d_gene: TRBD1; len: 16; v_gene: TRBV7-6; abundance: .; j_gene: TRBJ2-2; CDR3nt: TGTGCCAGCAGCCCATCGGGGACAGCCACTACCGGGGAGCTGTTTTTT; CDR3aa: CASSPSGTATTGELFF
d_gene: TRBD1; len: 14; v_gene: TRBV6-5; abundance: .; j_gene: TRBJ2-1; CDR3nt: TGTGCCAGCAGTTACCGGGACAGTTACAATGAGCAGTTCTTC; CDR3aa: CASSYRDSYNEQFF
d_gene: .; len: 15; v_gene: TRBV27; abundance: .; j_gene: TRBJ1-1; CDR3nt: TGTGCCAGCAGTCCCTACCCCGGACAATACACTGAAGCTTTCTTT; CDR3aa: CASSPYPGQYTEAFF
d_gene: .; len: 13; v_gene: TRBV6-6; abundance: .; j_gene: TRBJ1-1; CDR3nt: TGTGCCACTACGAAAGGGGATTTTACTGAAGCTTTCTTT; CDR3aa: CATTKGDFTEAFF
d_gene: TRBD1; len: 13; v_gene: TRBV4-2; abundance: .; j_gene: TRBJ1-2; CDR3nt: TGTGCCAGCAGCCCCGGACAGGGATATGGCTACACCTTC; CDR3aa: CASSPGQGYGYTF
d_gene: .; len: 14; v_gene: TRBV7-9; abundance: .; j_gene: TRBJ1-1; CDR3nt: TGTGCCAGCAGATATGGCAGCATGAACACTGAAGCTTTCTTT; CDR3aa: CASRYGSMNTEAFF
d_gene: TRBD2; len: 14; v_gene: TRBV18; abundance: .; j_gene: TRBJ2-5; CDR3nt: TGTGCCAGCCGCACAGCGGGGGGGCAAGAGACCCAGTACTTC; CDR3aa: CASRTAGGQETQYF
d_gene: .; len: 14; v_gene: TRBV7-2; abundance: .; j_gene: TRBJ1-1; CDR3nt: TGTGCCAGCAGCTTGCTTTTGCTGAACACTGAAGCTTTCTTT; CDR3aa: CASSLLLLNTEAFF
d_gene: TRBD1; len: 15; v_gene: TRBV28; abundance: .; j_gene: TRBJ2-7; CDR3nt: TGTGCCAGCACGCACTCCGGGACAGGAAGCTACGAGCAGTACTTC; CDR3aa: CASTHSGTGSYEQYF
d_gene: TRBD1; len: 13; v_gene: TRBV19; abundance: .; j_gene: TRBJ1-2; CDR3nt: TGTGCCAGTAGTACTCGGACAGGGGACGGCTACACCTTC; CDR3aa: CASSTRTGDGYTF
d_gene: .; len: 13; v_gene: TRBV13; abundance: once; j_gene: TRBJ2-3; CDR3nt: TGTGCCAGCGCGCTGAAAACCACAGATACGCAGTATTTT; CDR3aa: CASALKTTDTQYF
d_gene: TRBD1; len: 14; v_gene: TRBV11-2; abundance: .; j_gene: TRBJ1-3; CDR3nt: TGTGCCAGCAGCCGACAGGGGCTGGGAAACACCATATATTTT; CDR3aa: CASSRQGLGNTIYF
d_gene: .; len: 14; v_gene: TRBV7-2; abundance: few; j_gene: TRBJ2-7; CDR3nt: TGTGCCAGCAGCTTAAGTATTTGGGCCTACGAGCAGTACTTC; CDR3aa: CASSLSIWAYEQYF
d_gene: .; len: 12; v_gene: TRBV9; abundance: .; j_gene: TRBJ1-2; CDR3nt: TGTGCCAGCAGCAACCGGGTGTATGGCTACACCTTC; CDR3aa: CASSNRVYGYTF
d_gene: TRBD2; len: 15; v_gene: TRBV6-5; abundance: .; j_gene: TRBJ2-7; CDR3nt: TGTGCCAGCAGTTCCGCTAGCGGGACCGGTGGAGAGCAGTACTTC; CDR3aa: CASSSASGTGGEQYF
d_gene: .; len: 15; v_gene: TRBV18; abundance: once; j_gene: TRBJ1-1; CDR3nt: TGTGCCAGCTCCCCAGTGCGGGCCGAGGACACTGAAGCTTTCTTT; CDR3aa: CASSPVRAEDTEAFF
d_gene: .; len: 11; v_gene: TRBV6-5; abundance: .; j_gene: TRBJ1-1; CDR3nt: TGTGCCAGCAGAGACCGGTTCGAAGCTTTCTTT; CDR3aa: CASRDRFEAFF
d_gene: .; len: 15; v_gene: TRBV11-2; abundance: .; j_gene: TRBJ2-1; CDR3nt: TGTGCCAGCAGCTTAGTTGGGACCACCTTCAATGAGCAGTTCTTC; CDR3aa: CASSLVGTTFNEQFF
d_gene: .; len: 13; v_gene: TRBV4-3; abundance: .; j_gene: TRBJ2-3; CDR3nt: TGCGCCAGCAGCCAAGTGTCCACAGATACGCAGTATTTT; CDR3aa: CASSQVSTDTQYF
d_gene: TRBD2; len: 21; v_gene: TRBV7-3; abundance: once; j_gene: TRBJ2-1; CDR3nt: TGTGCCAGCAGCTTAGGCCGAGGGGGACTAGCGGGGGCTTCCTCCTACAATGAGCAGTTCTTC; CDR3aa: CASSLGRGGLAGASSYNEQFF
d_gene: .; len: 13; v_gene: TRBV2; abundance: .; j_gene: TRBJ1-5; CDR3nt: TGTGCCAGCAGTCTGTTAACAGTGGGGCCCCAGCATTTT; CDR3aa: CASSLLTVGPQHF
d_gene: TRBD1; len: 15; v_gene: TRBV7-2; abundance: .; j_gene: TRBJ1-1; CDR3nt: TGTGCCAGCAGCCCAGACAGGGTTGCGGGGACTGAAGCTTTCTTT; CDR3aa: CASSPDRVAGTEAFF
d_gene: .; len: 13; v_gene: TRBV7-9; abundance: .; j_gene: TRBJ1-1; CDR3nt: TGTGCCAGCAGCTTAGGAGGGGTAACTGAAGCTTTCTTT; CDR3aa: CASSLGGVTEAFF
d_gene: TRBD2; len: 13; v_gene: TRBV6-5; abundance: .; j_gene: TRBJ2-7; CDR3nt: TGTGCCACCCGGACTAGCGGGAGCTACGAGCAGTACTTC; CDR3aa: CATRTSGSYEQYF
d_gene: .; len: 13; v_gene: TRBV6-5; abundance: .; j_gene: TRBJ1-5; CDR3nt: TGTGCCAGCAGTTACATGAGGGAACAGCCCCAGCATTTT; CDR3aa: CASSYMREQPQHF
d_gene: .; len: 13; v_gene: TRBV11-2; abundance: .; j_gene: TRBJ2-1; CDR3nt: TGTGCCAGCAGCTCTTTTGCGTCTGATGAGCAGTTCTTC; CDR3aa: CASSSFASDEQFF
d_gene: TRBD1; len: 13; v_gene: TRBV5-7; abundance: .; j_gene: TRBJ1-1; CDR3nt: TGTGCCAGCAGCTGCCGACAGGGGGGGGAAGCTTTCTTT; CDR3aa: CASSCRQGGEAFF
d_gene: .; len: 13; v_gene: TRBV18; abundance: few; j_gene: TRBJ1-1; CDR3nt: TGTGCCAGCTCACCGCCTGGAGTCACTGAAGCTTTCTTT; CDR3aa: CASSPPGVTEAFF
d_gene: .; len: 16; v_gene: TRBV10-2; abundance: .; j_gene: TRBJ2-1; CDR3nt: TGCGCCAGCACCCCCATGTACTCCTCAGCTTACAATGAGCAGTTCTTC; CDR3aa: CASTPMYSSAYNEQFF
d_gene: .; len: 15; v_gene: TRBV19; abundance: .; j_gene: TRBJ2-2; CDR3nt: TGTGCCAGTAGTATAGAGGGAAGGAACACCGGGGAGCTGTTTTTT; CDR3aa: CASSIEGRNTGELFF
d_gene: .; len: 15; v_gene: TRBV4-2; abundance: .; j_gene: TRBJ2-3; CDR3nt: TGTGCCAGCAGCCAAGATACCGGGGTAACAGATACGCAGTATTTT; CDR3aa: CASSQDTGVTDTQYF
d_gene: TRBD1; len: 14; v_gene: TRBV28; abundance: once; j_gene: TRBJ1-2; CDR3nt: TGTGCCAGCAGGGGACAGGGGGTCGGCTATGGCTACACCTTC; CDR3aa: CASRGQGVGYGYTF
d_gene: TRBD1; len: 15; v_gene: TRBV6-5; abundance: .; j_gene: TRBJ2-6; CDR3nt: TGTGCCAGCAGGGACAGGACCTCTGGGGCCAACGTCCTGACTTTC; CDR3aa: CASRDRTSGANVLTF
d_gene: TRBD1; len: 15; v_gene: TRBV5-1; abundance: .; j_gene: TRBJ2-5; CDR3nt: TGCGCCAGCAGCTTGGCGACAGGGACCCAAGAGACCCAGTACTTC; CDR3aa: CASSLATGTQETQYF
d_gene: .; len: 13; v_gene: TRBV7-9; abundance: .; j_gene: TRBJ2-5; CDR3nt: TGTGCCAGCAGCCGGACAGACCAAGAGACCCAGTACTTC; CDR3aa: CASSRTDQETQYF
d_gene: TRBD1; len: 16; v_gene: TRBV4-2; abundance: .; j_gene: TRBJ1-4; CDR3nt: TGTGCCAGCGGCGACAGGGGGGGAGCAACTAATGAAAAACTGTTTTTT; CDR3aa: CASGDRGGATNEKLFF
d_gene: .; len: 15; v_gene: TRBV7-2; abundance: once; j_gene: TRBJ1-1; CDR3nt: TGTGCCAGCAGCTCTAGGGGGGCAGGCAGAGCTGAAGCTTTCTTT; CDR3aa: CASSSRGAGRAEAFF
d_gene: TRBD1; len: 14; v_gene: TRBV9; abundance: once; j_gene: TRBJ2-3; CDR3nt: TGTGCCAGCAGCTTCAGGGGGCAGACAGATACGCAGTATTTT; CDR3aa: CASSFRGQTDTQYF
d_gene: .; len: 11; v_gene: TRBV7-8; abundance: .; j_gene: TRBJ2-3; CDR3nt: TGTGCCAGCAGCTTGCCAGATACGCAGTATTTT; CDR3aa: CASSLPDTQYF
d_gene: TRBD1; len: 15; v_gene: TRBV29-1; abundance: .; j_gene: TRBJ1-1; CDR3nt: TGCAGCGTTGGGGTCTTTACAGGGGGGATAACTGAAGCTTTCTTT; CDR3aa: CSVGVFTGGITEAFF
d_gene: TRBD2; len: 15; v_gene: TRBV5-1; abundance: .; j_gene: TRBJ2-3; CDR3nt: TGCGCCAGCAGCTTGGCTAGCGGGATATTAGATACGCAGTATTTT; CDR3aa: CASSLASGILDTQYF
d_gene: TRBD2; len: 16; v_gene: TRBV7-6; abundance: .; j_gene: TRBJ2-7; CDR3nt: TGTGCCAGCAGCCAAGTATCTAGCGGGAGGGCCTGGGAGCAGTACTTC; CDR3aa: CASSQVSSGRAWEQYF
d_gene: .; len: 11; v_gene: TRBV7-9; abundance: .; j_gene: TRBJ1-1; CDR3nt: TGTGCCAGCAGCGCGAACACTGAAGCTTTCTTT; CDR3aa: CASSANTEAFF
d_gene: .; len: 16; v_gene: TRBV6-5; abundance: once; j_gene: TRBJ1-2; CDR3nt: TGTGCCAGCAGTTACGCTTCCCGGACAGCCCTCTATGGCTACACCTTC; CDR3aa: CASSYASRTALYGYTF
d_gene: .; len: 15; v_gene: TRBV30; abundance: .; j_gene: TRBJ2-1; CDR3nt: TGTGCCTGGAGACACGGGCCCCCCTCCTACAATGAGCAGTTCTTC; CDR3aa: CAWRHGPPSYNEQFF
d_gene: .; len: 15; v_gene: TRBV19; abundance: .; j_gene: TRBJ1-5; CDR3nt: TGTGCCAGTATGGGCAGAGGGTATAGCAATCAGCCCCAGCATTTT; CDR3aa: CASMGRGYSNQPQHF
d_gene: .; len: 15; v_gene: TRBV4-3; abundance: few; j_gene: TRBJ1-1; CDR3nt: TGCGCCAGCAGCCAAGACCCGGGACAGAACACTGAAGCTTTCTTT; CDR3aa: CASSQDPGQNTEAFF
d_gene: .; len: 15; v_gene: TRBV5-4; abundance: .; j_gene: TRBJ2-5; CDR3nt: TGTGCCAGCAGCTCGGCTTCGGGAGTAGCGGAGACCCAGTACTTC; CDR3aa: CASSSASGVAETQYF
d_gene: .; len: 13; v_gene: TRBV5-5; abundance: .; j_gene: TRBJ2-3; CDR3nt: TGTGCCAGTTTCCCTTCTCGCACAGATACGCAGTATTTT; CDR3aa: CASFPSRTDTQYF